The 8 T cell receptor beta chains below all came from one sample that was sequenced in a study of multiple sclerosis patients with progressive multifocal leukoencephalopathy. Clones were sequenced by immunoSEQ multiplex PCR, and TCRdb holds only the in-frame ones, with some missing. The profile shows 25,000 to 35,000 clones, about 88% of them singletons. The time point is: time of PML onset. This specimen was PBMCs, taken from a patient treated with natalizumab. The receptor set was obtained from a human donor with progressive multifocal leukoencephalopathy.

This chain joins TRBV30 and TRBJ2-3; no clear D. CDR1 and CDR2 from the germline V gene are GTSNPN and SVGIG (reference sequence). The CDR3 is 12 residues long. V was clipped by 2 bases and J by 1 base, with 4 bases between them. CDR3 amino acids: CAWSTGTDTQYF. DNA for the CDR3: TGTGCCTGGAGTACCGGCACAGATACGCAGTATTTT.

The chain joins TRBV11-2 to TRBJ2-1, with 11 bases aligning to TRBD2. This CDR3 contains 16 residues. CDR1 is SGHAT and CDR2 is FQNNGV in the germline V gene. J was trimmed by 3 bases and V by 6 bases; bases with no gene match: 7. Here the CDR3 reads CASRPRLAGIYNEQFF. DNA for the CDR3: TGTGCCAGCAGGCCCAGACTAGCGGGAATCTACAATGAGCAGTTCTTC.

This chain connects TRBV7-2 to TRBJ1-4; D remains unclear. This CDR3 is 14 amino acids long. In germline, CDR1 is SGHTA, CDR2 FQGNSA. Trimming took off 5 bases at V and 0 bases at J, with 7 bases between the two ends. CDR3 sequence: CASSLSSTNEKLFF. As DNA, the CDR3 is TGTGCCAGCAGCCTATCTTCAACTAATGAAAAACTGTTTTTT.

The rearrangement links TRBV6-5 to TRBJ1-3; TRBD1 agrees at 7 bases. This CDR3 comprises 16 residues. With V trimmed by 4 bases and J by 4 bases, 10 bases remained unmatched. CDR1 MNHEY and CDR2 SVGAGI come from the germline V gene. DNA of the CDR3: TGTGCCAGCAGTTTCTCTTCTCCGGGACAGGGAAACACCATATATTTT. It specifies CASSFSSPGQGNTIYF.

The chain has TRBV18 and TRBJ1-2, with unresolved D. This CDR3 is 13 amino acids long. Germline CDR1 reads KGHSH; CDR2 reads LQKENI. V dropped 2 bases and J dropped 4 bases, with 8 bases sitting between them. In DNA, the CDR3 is TGTGCCAGCTCACCAAATCAGTTCTATGGCTACACCTTC. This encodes CASSPNQFYGYTF.

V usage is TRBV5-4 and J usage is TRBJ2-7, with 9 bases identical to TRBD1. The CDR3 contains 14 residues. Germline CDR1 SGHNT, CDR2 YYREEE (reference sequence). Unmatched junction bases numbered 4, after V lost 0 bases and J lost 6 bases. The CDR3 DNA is TGTGCCAGCAGCTTGGATACAGGGGGCCGCGAGCAGTACTTC. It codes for CASSLDTGGREQYF.

In DNA, the CDR3 is TGCGCCAGCAGCACGACTAGCGGGATCGACGAGCAGTACTTC. It yields the protein CASSTTSGIDEQYF. The J gene is TRBJ2-5, the V gene TRBV5-1; 11 bases match TRBD2. Near its end, the DNA agrees better with TRBJ2-7, so the J call may be wrong. CDR1 is SGHRS and CDR2 is YFSETQ in the germline V gene. The CDR3 has 14 amino acids.

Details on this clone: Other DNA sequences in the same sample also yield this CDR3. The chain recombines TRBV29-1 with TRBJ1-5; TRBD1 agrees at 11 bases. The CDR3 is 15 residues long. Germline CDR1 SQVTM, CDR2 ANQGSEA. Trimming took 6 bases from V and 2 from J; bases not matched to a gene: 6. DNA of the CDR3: TGCAGCGTCGGGACAGGGGGTGGGGGCAATCAGCCCCAGCATTTT. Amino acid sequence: CSVGTGGGGNQPQHF.